One T cell receptor (beta chain) is described in this entry. The sample is drawn from a study of shared clonotypes between healthy human individuals. Study in general: Three CD4 naive, three CD4 memory, two CD8 naive and one CD8 memory plate were used per donor.

Clones were read by immunoSEQ multiplex PCR, and TCRdb kept only the in-frame ones, dropping some. Among roughly 380,000 clones listed, roughly 96% were seen once. The CDR3 loop spans 14 amino acids. The trim removed 5 bases at V and 6 bases at J, leaving 7 bases unmatched. CDR1 and CDR2 (germline): MNHEY, SMNVEV (reference sequence). The TCR was taken from a man aged 25 to 40 in good health. The chain has TRBV27 and TRBJ2-1; 7 positions agree with TRBD1. Sequenced sample: memory CD8+ T cells sorted from blood. Subset described: CD45RO+ cells pooled with CCR7-negative TemRA cells. The CDR3 region is CASSRTGKFNEQFF. The DNA of the CDR3 is TGTGCCAGCAGTCGGACAGGAAAATTCAATGAGCAGTTCTTC.